In this sample, the clone carrying this T cell receptor (beta chain) turned up once. Germline V gives CDR1 MNHNS, CDR2 SASEGT. With 7 bases removed from V and 4 bases from J, the gap between germline ends came to 9 bases. The CDR3 length is 12 residues. These data originate in a study of shared clonotypes between healthy human individuals. The repertoire was sequenced with immunoSEQ multiplex PCR; TCRdb's copy has only in-frame clones and lacks some. The sample yields around 1.6 million clones, approximately 98% seen once. This clonotype was sampled from a man aged 25-45 years in good health. V and J are TRBV6-1 and TRBJ2-3; D is ambiguous. Sequencing was performed on naive CD4+ T cells sorted from blood. Stated subset: CD45RA+ positively selected. The DNA of the CDR3 is TGTGCCAGCACTTCCGCCCCAGATACGCAGTATTTT. This encodes CASTSAPDTQYF.